The clone carrying this T cell receptor (beta chain) was detected many times. Specified time point: persistent/refractory GD, antithyroid drugs over 5 years with positive TRAb. PBMC RNA was the source of the TCR library. The record originates from a study of regulatory T cells in long-lasting Graves disease. Arm-PCR of CDR3 regions and iRepertoire HTBI primers were the basis on which TCR beta libraries were built. TCRdb redid the calling of the multiplex PCR reads with MiXCR, one entry per CDR3 protein. Of 300,000 to 500,000 distinct CDR3 sequences listed, less than 25% are singletons. The germline V and J ends were trimmed by 8 bases and 0 bases, with 14 bases remaining between them. The CDR3 has 14 amino acids. Germline-derived CDR1 and CDR2 are SNHLY and FYNNEI.

The sequence came from a female donor with Graves disease. This chain joins TRBV2 and TRBJ2-7; no definite D call. Sequencing was performed on peripheral blood mononuclear cells (PBMCs), taken when the disease was refractory, from a patient treated with antithyroid drugs. Here the CDR3 DNA reads TGTGCCAGCTCGGACCGAGCCAACTCCTACGAGCAGTACTTC. Amino acids: CASSDRANSYEQYF. The whole variable domain, remainder taken from reference TRBV2 and TRBJ2-7, is EPEVTQTPSHQVTQMGQEVILRCVPISNHLYFYWYRQILGQKVEFLVSFYNNEISEKSEIFDDQFSVERPDGSNFTLKIRSTKLEDSAMYFCASSDRANSYEQYFGPGTRLTVT.